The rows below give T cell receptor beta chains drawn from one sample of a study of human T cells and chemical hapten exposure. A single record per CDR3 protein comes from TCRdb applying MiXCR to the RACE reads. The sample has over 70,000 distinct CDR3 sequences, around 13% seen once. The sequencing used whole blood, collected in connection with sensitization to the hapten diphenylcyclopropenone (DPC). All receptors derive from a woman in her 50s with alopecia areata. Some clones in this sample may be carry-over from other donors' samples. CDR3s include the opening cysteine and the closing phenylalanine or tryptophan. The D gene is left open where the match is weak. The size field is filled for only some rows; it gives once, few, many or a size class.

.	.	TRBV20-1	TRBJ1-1	TGCAGTGCAACGAAGGAAGAGTGGGCTGAAGCTTTCTTT	CSATKEEWAEAFF
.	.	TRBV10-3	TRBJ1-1	TGTGCCATCAGTGAGTCGGACGGCACTGAAGCTTTCTTT	CAISESDGTEAFF
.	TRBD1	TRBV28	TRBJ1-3	TGTGCCAGCAGGCTCCAGGGGGCTGGAAACACCATATATTTT	CASRLQGAGNTIYF
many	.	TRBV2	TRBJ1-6	TGTGCCAGCAGTTCTCAAAGGGGTCTCAATTCACCCCTCCACTTT	CASSSQRGLNSPLHF
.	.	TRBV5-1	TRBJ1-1	TGCGCCAGCGCTTCGATGGGGGGCAGGACTGAAGCTTTCTTT	CASASMGGRTEAFF
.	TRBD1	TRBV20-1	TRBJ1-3	TGCAGTGCGACAGGGGGCACTGGAAACACCATATATTTT	CSATGGTGNTIYF
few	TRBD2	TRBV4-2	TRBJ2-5	TGTGCCAGCAGCCAAGTTTGGGCGGGAGGTGAGACCCAGTACTTC	CASSQVWAGGETQYF
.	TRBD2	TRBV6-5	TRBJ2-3	TGTGCCAGCAGCCGACTAGCGGGAGGGCCTGAAGATACGCAGTATTTT	CASSRLAGGPEDTQYF
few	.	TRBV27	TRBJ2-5	TGTGCCAGCAGTCCGTCCCGGGACCCTTATAAGGAGACCCAGTACTTC	CASSPSRDPYKETQYF
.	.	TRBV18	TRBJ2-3	TGTGCCAGCTCACAGGGCACAGATACGCAGTATTTT	CASSQGTDTQYF